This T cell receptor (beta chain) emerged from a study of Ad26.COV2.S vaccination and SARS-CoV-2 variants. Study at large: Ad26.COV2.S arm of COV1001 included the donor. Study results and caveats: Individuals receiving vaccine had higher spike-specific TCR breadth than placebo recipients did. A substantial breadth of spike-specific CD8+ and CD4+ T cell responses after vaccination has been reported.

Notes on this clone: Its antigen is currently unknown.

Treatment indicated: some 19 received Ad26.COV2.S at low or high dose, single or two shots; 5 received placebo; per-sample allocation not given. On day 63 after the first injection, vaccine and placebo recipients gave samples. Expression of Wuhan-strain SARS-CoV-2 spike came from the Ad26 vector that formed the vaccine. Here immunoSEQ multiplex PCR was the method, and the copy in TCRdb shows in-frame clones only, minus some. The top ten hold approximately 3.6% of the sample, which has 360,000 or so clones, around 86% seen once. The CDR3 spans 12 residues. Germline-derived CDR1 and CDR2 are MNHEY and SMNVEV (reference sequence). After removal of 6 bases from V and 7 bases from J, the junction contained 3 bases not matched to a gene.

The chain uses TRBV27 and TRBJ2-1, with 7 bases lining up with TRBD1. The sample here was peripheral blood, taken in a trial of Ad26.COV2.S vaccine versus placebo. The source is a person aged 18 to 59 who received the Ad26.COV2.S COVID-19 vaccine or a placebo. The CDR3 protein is CASSRTGNEQFF. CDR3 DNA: TGTGCCAGCAGCCGGACAGGTAATGAGCAGTTCTTC.